Reported below is one TCR beta chain. No antigen is known for it. Assaying covered 10^5 or so TCR templates per sample. Sequenced by immunoSEQ multiplex PCR; TCRdb stores in-frame clones only, minus some. This sample has about 120,000 clones; 93% occur once, and the top ten carry over 0.15%. These data are taken from a study of siplizumab effects on memory and regulatory T cells. Study-level results: Memory T cells appeared less diverse than naive cells, which seemed to contribute substantially to alloresponse.

Per germline, CDR1 SNHLY and CDR2 FYNNEI. This CDR3 contains 13 residues. Trimming stripped 4 bases from V and 4 bases from J, with 10 bases between. V usage is TRBV2 and J usage is TRBJ1-2; D remains ambiguous. Sequenced: non-Treg CD4+ T cells sorted from blood. This clonotype was obtained from a human donor in good health. This CDR3 reads CASSVVGAYGYTF. For the CDR3, the DNA is TGTGCCAGCAGTGTGGTCGGAGCCTATGGCTACACCTTC.